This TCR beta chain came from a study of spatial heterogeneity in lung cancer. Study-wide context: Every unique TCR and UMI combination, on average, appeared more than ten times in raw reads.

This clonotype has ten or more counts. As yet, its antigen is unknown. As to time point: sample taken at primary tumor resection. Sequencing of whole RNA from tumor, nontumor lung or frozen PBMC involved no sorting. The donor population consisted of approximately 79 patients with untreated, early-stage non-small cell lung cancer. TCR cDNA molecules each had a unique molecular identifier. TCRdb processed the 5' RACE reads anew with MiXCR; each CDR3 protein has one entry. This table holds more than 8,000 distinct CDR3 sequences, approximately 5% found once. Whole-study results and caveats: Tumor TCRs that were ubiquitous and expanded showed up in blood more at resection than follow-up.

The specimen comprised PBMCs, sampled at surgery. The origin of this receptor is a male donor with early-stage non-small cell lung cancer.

The CDR3 loop reads CAINNQPQHF. CDR3 nucleotides: TGTGCCATCAACAATCAGCCCCAGCATTTT. The chain is built from TRBV28 and TRBJ1-5; D remains unclear. Germline lookup yields CDR1 MDHEN and CDR2 SYDVKM. The CDR3 extends over 10 amino acids. V was cut by 10 bases and J by 3 bases, with 4 bases left in between.